This is a list of T cell receptor beta chains from one sample in a study of human T cells and chemical hapten exposure. TCRdb recomputed calls from the RACE reads with MiXCR, one row per CDR3 protein. The sample has around 360,000 distinct CDR3 sequences; about 6% are singletons. Sequencing was performed on whole blood, taken in connection with sensitization to the hapten diphenylcyclopropenone (DPC). The receptor source for this set is a woman aged 18-29 years with alopecia areata. Some clones in this sample may be carry-over from other donors' samples. Each CDR3 is given with its conserved first and last residue. A D gene is named only where the DNA matches it firmly. The listing skips clone size in some rows; elsewhere it reads once, few, many or a size class.

D	size	V	J	CDR3	DNA
TRBD2	few	TRBV7-2	TRBJ2-1	CASSLMRTSYNEQFF	TGTGCCAGCAGCTTAATGAGGACTAGCTACAATGAGCAGTTCTTC
TRBD1	many	TRBV29-1	TRBJ1-2	CSVDQPGQQNYGYTF	TGCAGCGTTGACCAGCCGGGACAGCAAAACTATGGCTACACCTTC
TRBD2	-	TRBV20-1	TRBJ2-3	CSAPTAGGGSDTQYF	TGCAGTGCTCCTACAGCGGGGGGCGGATCAGATACGCAGTATTTT
-	-	TRBV6-2/TRBV6-3	TRBJ1-2	CASSSTVSPGSGYTF	TGTGCCAGCAGCTCGACAGTCTCCCCTGGGAGCGGCTACACCTTC
TRBD2	-	TRBV27	TRBJ2-3	CASRYHKRGASDTQYF	TGTGCCAGCAGATACCATAAGCGGGGGGCCTCAGATACGCAGTATTTT
-	few	TRBV6-6	TRBJ2-2	CASRAGTANTGELFF	TGTGCCAGCAGAGCCGGGACCGCGAACACCGGGGAGCTGTTTTTT
-	-	TRBV6-2/TRBV6-3	TRBJ1-2	CASQGQIYGYTF	TGTGCCAGCCAAGGACAGATCTATGGCTACACCTTC
-	many	TRBV5-1	TRBJ2-7	CASSLETTYEQYF	TGCGCCAGCAGCTTGGAAACCACCTACGAGCAGTACTTC
-	many	TRBV3-1	TRBJ2-1	CASSQDGRGNEQFF	TGTGCCAGCAGCCAAGACGGAAGGGGAAATGAGCAGTTCTTC
-	few	TRBV24-1	TRBJ2-1	CATSDPRGYNEQFF	TGTGCCACCAGTGATCCCAGGGGATACAATGAGCAGTTCTTC
-	few	TRBV7-2	TRBJ2-3	CASSLVARGESTDTQYF	TGTGCCAGCAGCTTAGTAGCGAGGGGAGAGAGCACAGATACGCAGTATTTT
-	many	TRBV4-1	TRBJ1-2	CASSQGLRDRVIDGYTF	TGCGCCAGCAGCCAAGGATTAAGGGACCGTGTAATCGATGGCTACACCTTC
TRBD2	few	TRBV12-3/TRBV12-4	TRBJ2-4	CASSQWTSGGLKNIQYF	TGTGCCAGCAGTCAGTGGACTAGCGGGGGACTCAAAAACATTCAGTACTTC
-	-	TRBV7-6	TRBJ2-1	CASSPGPSSYNEQFF	TGTGCCAGCAGCCCGGGACCCAGCTCCTACAATGAGCAGTTCTTC
-	many	TRBV6-5	TRBJ1-5	CASSYSIPGNGQPQHF	TGTGCCAGCAGTTACTCGATCCCGGGGAACGGTCAGCCCCAGCATTTT
-	few	TRBV7-2	TRBJ1-6	CASSFTGRNLYNSPLHF	TGTGCCAGCAGCTTCACAGGCAGAAATTTATATAATTCACCCCTCCACTTT
-	-	TRBV12-5	TRBJ1-2	CASGLIGARGYTF	TGTGCTAGTGGTTTAATCGGGGCGCGTGGCTACACCTTC
-	-	TRBV7-2	TRBJ1-3	CASSLGRRATGNTIYF	TGTGCCAGCAGCTTAGGTCGAAGGGCTACTGGAAACACCATATATTTT
-	few	TRBV20-1	TRBJ2-7	CSAPLGLVYEQYF	TGCAGTGCCCCTTTGGGTCTTGTTTACGAGCAGTACTTC
-	many	TRBV12-3/TRBV12-4	TRBJ1-1	CASRIDSMNTEAFF	TGTGCCAGCAGAATCGACAGTATGAACACTGAAGCTTTCTTT
-	few	TRBV5-1	TRBJ2-6	CASSFSTGANVLTF	TGCGCCAGCAGCTTCTCCACAGGGGCCAACGTCCTGACTTTC
TRBD1	-	TRBV5-1	TRBJ1-2	CASSVGTGGDRNYGYTF	TGCGCCAGCAGCGTCGGGACAGGGGGCGATCGGAACTATGGCTACACCTTC
-	few	TRBV29-1	TRBJ2-7	CSVDGTEAYEQYF	TGCAGCGTTGACGGGACGGAAGCCTACGAGCAGTACTTC
-	-	TRBV12-3/TRBV12-4	TRBJ2-4	CASSFATDGEDVQYF	TGTGCCAGCAGTTTTGCTACGGACGGGGAGGACGTTCAGTACTTC
TRBD1	many	TRBV6-2/TRBV6-3	TRBJ1-5	CASRWGQGNQPQHF	TGTGCCAGCAGGTGGGGACAGGGCAATCAGCCCCAGCATTTT
-	many	TRBV7-3	TRBJ2-7	CASSPRTVHEQYF	TGTGCCAGCAGCCCCAGGACTGTCCACGAGCAGTACTTC